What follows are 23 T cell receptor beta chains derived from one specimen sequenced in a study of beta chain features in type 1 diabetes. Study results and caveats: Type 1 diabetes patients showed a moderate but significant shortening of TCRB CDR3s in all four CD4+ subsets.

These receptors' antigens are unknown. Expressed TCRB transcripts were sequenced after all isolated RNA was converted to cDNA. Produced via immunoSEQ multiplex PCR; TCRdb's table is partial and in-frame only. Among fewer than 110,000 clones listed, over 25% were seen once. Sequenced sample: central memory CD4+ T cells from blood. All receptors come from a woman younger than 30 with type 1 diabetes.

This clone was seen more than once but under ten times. CDR3 nucleotides: TGCAGCGTTCCCACCGGGGGACTGAACAATCAGCCCCAGCATTTT. Amino acids: CSVPTGGLNNQPQHF. The genes are TRBV29-1 and TRBJ1-5; possible D gene TRBD1, 5 bases. Trimming removed 5 bases from V and 3 bases from J, with 17 bases in between. CDR3 size: 15 residues. CDR1 SQVTM and CDR2 ANQGSEA come from the germline V gene.

As DNA, the CDR3 is TGTGCCAGCTCACCTATGGAGACCCAGTACTTC. Its protein product is CASSPMETQYF. The chain recombines TRBV18 with TRBJ2-5; no clear D. V dropped 3 bases and J dropped 5 bases, with 4 bases sitting between them. CDR3 size: 11 residues. Germline values: CDR1 KGHSH, CDR2 LQKENI.

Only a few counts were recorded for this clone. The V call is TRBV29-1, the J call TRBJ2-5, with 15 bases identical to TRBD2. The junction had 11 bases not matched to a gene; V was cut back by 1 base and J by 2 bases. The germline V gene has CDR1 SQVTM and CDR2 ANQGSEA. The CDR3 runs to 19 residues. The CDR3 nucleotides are TGCAGCGTTGAAGGTGGACTAGCGGGAGGGCCCACCCTACAAGAGACCCAGTACTTC. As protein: CSVEGGLAGGPTLQETQYF.

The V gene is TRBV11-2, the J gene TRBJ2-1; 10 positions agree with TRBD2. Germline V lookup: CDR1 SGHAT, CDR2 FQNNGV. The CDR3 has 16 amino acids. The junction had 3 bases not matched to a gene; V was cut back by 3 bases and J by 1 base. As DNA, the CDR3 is TGTGCCAGCAGCTTTAGTAGCGGGAGGTCCTACAATGAGCAGTTCTTC. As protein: CASSFSSGRSYNEQFF.

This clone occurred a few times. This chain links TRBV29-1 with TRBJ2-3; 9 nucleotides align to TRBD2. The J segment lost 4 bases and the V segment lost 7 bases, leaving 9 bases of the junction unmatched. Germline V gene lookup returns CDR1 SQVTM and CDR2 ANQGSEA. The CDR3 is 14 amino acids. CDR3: CSASTSGDPDTQYF. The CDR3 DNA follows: TGCAGCGCCTCGACTAGCGGAGACCCAGATACGCAGTATTTT.

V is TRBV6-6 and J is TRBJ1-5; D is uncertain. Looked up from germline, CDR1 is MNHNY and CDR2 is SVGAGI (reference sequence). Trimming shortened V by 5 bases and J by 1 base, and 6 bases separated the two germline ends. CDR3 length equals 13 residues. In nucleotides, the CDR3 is TGTGCCAGCAGTACATCCAGCAATCAGCCCCAGCATTTT. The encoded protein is CASSTSSNQPQHF.

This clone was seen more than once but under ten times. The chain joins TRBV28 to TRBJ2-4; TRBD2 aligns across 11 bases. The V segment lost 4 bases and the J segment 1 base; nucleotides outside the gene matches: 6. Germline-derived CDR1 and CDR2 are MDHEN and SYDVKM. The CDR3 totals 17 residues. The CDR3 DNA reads TGTGCCAGCAGTTCCCCGGGACTAGCGGCCGCCAAAAACATTCAGTACTTC. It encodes CASSSPGLAAAKNIQYF.

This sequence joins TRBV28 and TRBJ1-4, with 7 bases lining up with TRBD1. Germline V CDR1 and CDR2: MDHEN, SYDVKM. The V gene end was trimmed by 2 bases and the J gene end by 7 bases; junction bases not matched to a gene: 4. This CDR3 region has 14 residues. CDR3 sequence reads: CASSLGQEAEKLFF. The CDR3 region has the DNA TGTGCCAGCAGTTTAGGACAGGAAGCTGAAAAACTGTTTTTT.

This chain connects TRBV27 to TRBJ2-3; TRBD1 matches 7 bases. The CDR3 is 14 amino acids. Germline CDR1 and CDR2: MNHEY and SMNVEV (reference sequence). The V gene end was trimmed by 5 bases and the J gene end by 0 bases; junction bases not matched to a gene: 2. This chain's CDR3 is CASSTGQSTDTQYF. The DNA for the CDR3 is TGTGCCAGCAGTACGGGACAGAGCACAGATACGCAGTATTTT.

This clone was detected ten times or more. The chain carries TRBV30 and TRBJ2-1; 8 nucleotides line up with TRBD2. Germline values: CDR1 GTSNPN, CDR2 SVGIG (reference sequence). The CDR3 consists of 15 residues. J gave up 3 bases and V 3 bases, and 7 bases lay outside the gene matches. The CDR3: CAWRYSGTIYNEQFF. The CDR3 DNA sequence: TGTGCCTGGAGGTATAGCGGGACCATCTACAATGAGCAGTTCTTC.

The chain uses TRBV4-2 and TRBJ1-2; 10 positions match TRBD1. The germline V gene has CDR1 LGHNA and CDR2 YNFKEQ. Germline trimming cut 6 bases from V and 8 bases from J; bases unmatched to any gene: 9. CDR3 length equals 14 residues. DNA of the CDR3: TGTGCCAGCAGAAGGACAGGGGGGCGGGTAGGCTACACCTTC. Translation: CASRRTGGRVGYTF.

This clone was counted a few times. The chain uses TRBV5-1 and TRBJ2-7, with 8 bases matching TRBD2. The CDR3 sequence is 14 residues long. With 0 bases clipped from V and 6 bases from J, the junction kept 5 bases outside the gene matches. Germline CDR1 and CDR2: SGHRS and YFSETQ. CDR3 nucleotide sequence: TGCGCCAGCAGCTTGGGGACTAGCTGGTCCGAGCAGTACTTC. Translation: CASSLGTSWSEQYF.

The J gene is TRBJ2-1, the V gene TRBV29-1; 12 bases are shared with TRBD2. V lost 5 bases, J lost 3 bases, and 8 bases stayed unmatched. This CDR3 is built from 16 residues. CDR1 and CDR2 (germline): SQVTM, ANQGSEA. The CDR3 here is CSVFKRTSGIYNEQFF. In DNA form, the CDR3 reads TGCAGCGTTTTTAAAAGGACTAGCGGGATCTACAATGAGCAGTTCTTC.

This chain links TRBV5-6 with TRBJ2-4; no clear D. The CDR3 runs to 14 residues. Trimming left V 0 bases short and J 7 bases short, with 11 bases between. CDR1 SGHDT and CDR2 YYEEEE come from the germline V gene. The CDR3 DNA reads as TGTGCCAGCAGCTTGGGAGTGACACCTAACATTCAGTACTTC. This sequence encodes CASSLGVTPNIQYF. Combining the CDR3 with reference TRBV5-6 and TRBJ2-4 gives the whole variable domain DAGVTQSPTHLIKTRGQQVTLRCSPKSGHDTVSWYQQALGQGPQFIFQYYEEEERQRGNFPDRFSGHQFPNYSSELNVNALLLGDSALYLCASSLGVTPNIQYFGAGTRLSVL.

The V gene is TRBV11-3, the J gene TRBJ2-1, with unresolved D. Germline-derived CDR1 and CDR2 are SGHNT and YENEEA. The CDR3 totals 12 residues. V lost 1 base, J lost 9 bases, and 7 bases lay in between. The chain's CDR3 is CASSLGEFEQFF. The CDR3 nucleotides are TGTGCCAGCAGCTTAGGAGAGTTTGAGCAGTTCTTC. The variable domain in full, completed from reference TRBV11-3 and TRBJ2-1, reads EAGVVQSPRYKIIEKKQPVAFWCNPISGHNTLYWYLQNLGQGPELLIRYENEEAVDDSQLPKDRFSAERLKGVDSTLKIQPAELGDSAVYLCASSLGEFEQFFGPGTRLTVL.

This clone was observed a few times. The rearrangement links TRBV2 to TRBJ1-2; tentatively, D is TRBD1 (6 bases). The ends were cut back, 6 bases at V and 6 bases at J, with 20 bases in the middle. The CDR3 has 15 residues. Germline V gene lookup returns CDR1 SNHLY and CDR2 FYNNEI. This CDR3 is CASSLRGGDGNGYTF. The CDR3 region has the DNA TGTGCCAGCAGCCTCCGAGGGGGGGACGGGAATGGCTACACCTTC.

CDR3 sequence reads: CASSQSMADTQYF. For the CDR3, the DNA is TGTGCCAGCAGCCAGAGCATGGCAGATACGCAGTATTTT. J is TRBJ2-3 and V is TRBV14; D gene ambiguous. V was shortened by 3 bases and J by 4 bases, with 8 bases between the two germline ends. The V gene's germline CDR1 is SGHDN and CDR2 FVKESK. This CDR3 is 13 amino acids long.

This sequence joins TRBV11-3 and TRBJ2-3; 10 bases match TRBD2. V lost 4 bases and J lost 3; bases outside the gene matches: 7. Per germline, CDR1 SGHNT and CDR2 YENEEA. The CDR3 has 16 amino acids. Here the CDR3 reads CASSSFLSGRTDTQYF. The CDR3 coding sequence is TGTGCCAGCAGCTCCTTCCTTAGCGGGAGGACAGATACGCAGTATTTT.

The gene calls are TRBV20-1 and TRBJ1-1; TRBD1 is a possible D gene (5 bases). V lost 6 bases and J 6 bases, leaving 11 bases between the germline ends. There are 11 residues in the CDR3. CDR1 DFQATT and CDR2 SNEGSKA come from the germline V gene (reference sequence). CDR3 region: CSALRASEAFF. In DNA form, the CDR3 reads TGCAGTGCGCTCAGGGCCTCTGAAGCTTTCTTT.

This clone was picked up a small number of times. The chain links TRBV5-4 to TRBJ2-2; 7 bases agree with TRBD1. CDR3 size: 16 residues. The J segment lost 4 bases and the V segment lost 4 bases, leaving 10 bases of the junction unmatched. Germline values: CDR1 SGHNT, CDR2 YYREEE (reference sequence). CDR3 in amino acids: CASSPPGQFTTGELFF. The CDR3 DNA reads TGTGCCAGCAGCCCACCGGGACAGTTTACCACCGGGGAGCTGTTTTTT.

In nucleotides, the CDR3 is TGTGCCAGCAGCTTTGGGGGGGGATACAATGAGCAGTTCTTC. Protein sequence: CASSFGGGYNEQFF. The chain combines TRBV7-9 with TRBJ2-1; 7 bases align to TRBD2. Germline lookup yields CDR1 SEHNR and CDR2 FQNEAQ (reference sequence). V lost 3 bases, J lost 4 bases, and 3 bases stayed unmatched. The CDR3 runs to 14 residues.

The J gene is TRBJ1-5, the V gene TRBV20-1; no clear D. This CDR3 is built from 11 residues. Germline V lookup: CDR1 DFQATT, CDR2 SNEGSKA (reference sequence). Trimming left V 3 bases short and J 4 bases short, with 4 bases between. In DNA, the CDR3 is TGCAGTGCTAGTAATAATCAGCCCCAGCATTTT. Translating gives CSASNNQPQHF.

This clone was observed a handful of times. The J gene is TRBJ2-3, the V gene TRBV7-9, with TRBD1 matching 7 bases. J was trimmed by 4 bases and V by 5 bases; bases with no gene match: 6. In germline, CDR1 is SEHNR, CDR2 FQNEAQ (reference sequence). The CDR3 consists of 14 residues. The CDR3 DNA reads TGTGCCAGCAGCCCGGGACAGCTCGCAGATACGCAGTATTTT. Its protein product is CASSPGQLADTQYF.